The 26 T cell receptor beta chains given below trace back to one sample, sequenced in a study of cytomegalovirus exposure and HLA in healthy donors. Primers: 60 Vbeta forward and 13 Jbeta reverse. Sequencing used immunoSEQ multiplex PCR; TCRdb keeps in-frame clones, though not all of them. The sample consists of roughly 200,000 clones, about an eighth of them appearing once. The sequenced sample consisted of PBMCs. These receptors all stem from a man aged 45-60 years in good health and CMV-seropositive.

J is TRBJ2-1 and V is TRBV7-9; TRBD2 agrees at 7 bases. With 6 bases clipped from V and 8 bases from J, the junction kept 10 bases outside the gene matches. Germline CDR1 is SEHNR and CDR2 is FQNEAQ (reference sequence). This CDR3 region has 14 residues. The DNA for the CDR3 is TGTGCCAGCAGGAGCGGCGGGGGAACGGATGAGCAGTTCTTC. Encoded protein: CASRSGGGTDEQFF.

The V gene is TRBV7-2, the J gene TRBJ1-2, with D maybe TRBD1 (6 bases). V shed 5 bases and J shed 0 bases, with 13 bases lying between them. This CDR3 has 15 residues. Germline assignment: CDR1 SGHTA and CDR2 FQGNSA. The CDR3 DNA reads TGTGCCAGCAGCATACAACAGGGTTCTAACTATGGCTACACCTTC. Its translation: CASSIQQGSNYGYTF.

The V call is TRBV13, the J call TRBJ2-2; D is ambiguous. Germline lookup yields CDR1 PRHDT and CDR2 FYEKMQ (reference sequence). This CDR3 has 13 residues. The V gene lost 2 bases and the J gene lost 7 bases, with 8 bases spanning the gap. CDR3 residues: CASSLNLVGELFF. The CDR3 nucleotides are TGTGCCAGCAGCTTAAACTTAGTCGGGGAGCTGTTTTTT. The whole variable domain, remainder taken from reference TRBV13 and TRBJ2-2, is AAGVIQSPRHLIKEKRETATLKCYPIPRHDTVYWYQQGPGQDPQFLISFYEKMQSDKGSIPDRFSAQQFSDYHSELNMSSLELGDSALYFCASSLNLVGELFFGEGSRLTVL.

The chain joins TRBV9 to TRBJ2-2; 10 bases line up with TRBD1. V lost 4 bases to trimming and J lost 3 bases; unmatched junction nucleotides: 6. CDR1 and CDR2 (germline): SGDLS, YYNGEE. The CDR3 length is 16 residues. The CDR3 bases are TGTGCCAGCAGCCCTCGACAGGGGGCCGACACCGGGGAGCTGTTTTTT. Translation: CASSPRQGADTGELFF. Looking up the rest from reference TRBV9 and TRBJ2-2 gives the full variable domain: DSGVTQTPKHLITATGQRVTLRCSPRSGDLSVYWYQQSLDQGLQFLIQYYNGEERAKGNILERFSAQQFPDLHSELNLSSLELGDSALYFCASSPRQGADTGELFFGEGSRLTVL.

This clone was seen only a few times. This sequence joins TRBV6-5 and TRBJ1-1; D ambiguous. CDR1 MNHEY and CDR2 SVGAGI come from the germline V gene. The CDR3 loop spans 13 amino acids. V was trimmed by 2 bases and J by 4 bases, leaving 8 bases between them. The CDR3 DNA is TGTGCCAGCAGTTACGTCTTTAGCACTGAAGCTTTCTTT. Its translation is CASSYVFSTEAFF.

Only a few counts were recorded for this clone. This chain connects TRBV10-2 to TRBJ2-1, with 9 nucleotides matching TRBD1. The CDR3 sequence is 16 residues long. V lost 5 bases and J lost 7; bases outside the gene matches: 12. The germline CDR1 and CDR2 sequences are WSHSY and SAAADI. CDR3 sequence reads: CASSSIWGQGLNEQFF. The CDR3 DNA sequence: TGCGCCAGCAGTTCAATCTGGGGACAGGGTCTAAATGAGCAGTTCTTC.

This clone was found a few times. The rearrangement joins TRBV15 to TRBJ2-4; possibly TRBD2 for D (5 bases). The CDR3 has 15 amino acids. V lost 4 bases, J lost 0 bases, and 10 bases lay in between. Germline values: CDR1 LNHNV, CDR2 YYDKDF (reference sequence). The CDR3 reads CATSIPGLAKNIQYF. In nucleotides, the CDR3 is TGTGCCACCAGCATACCCGGACTAGCCAAAAACATTCAGTACTTC.

The chain recombines TRBV9 with TRBJ2-7; 9 bases align to TRBD2. Germline CDR1 and CDR2: SGDLS and YYNGEE. CDR3 length equals 16 residues. J was trimmed by 5 bases and V by 3 bases; bases with no gene match: 12. The CDR3 DNA sequence: TGTGCCAGCAGCGAAATAGCGGGGGAATTACGGGACGAGCAGTACGTC. Its protein is CASSEIAGELRDEQYV.

This chain uses TRBV10-3 with TRBJ2-1; D remains ambiguous. The germline V and J ends were trimmed by 2 bases and 5 bases, with 10 bases remaining between them. The CDR3 has 14 residues. Germline lookup yields CDR1 ENHRY and CDR2 SYGVKD. CDR3 sequence reads: CAISEAATNNEQFF. The CDR3 DNA is TGTGCCATCAGTGAGGCAGCGACCAACAATGAGCAGTTCTTC.

V and J are TRBV18 and TRBJ1-2; a possible D gene is TRBD1 (6 bases). Trimming cost V 3 bases and J 2 bases, with 16 bases left between them. This CDR3 is built from 16 residues. In germline, CDR1 is KGHSH, CDR2 LQKENI. The CDR3 is CASSPTYNRENYGYTF. The CDR3 DNA sequence: TGTGCCAGCTCACCCACTTATAACAGGGAGAACTATGGCTACACCTTC.

The chain recombines TRBV2 with TRBJ2-1; 9 positions match TRBD1. Germline assignment: CDR1 SNHLY and CDR2 FYNNEI. V lost 5 bases to trimming and J lost 9 bases; unmatched junction nucleotides: 11. CDR3 size: 15 residues. In nucleotides, the CDR3 is TGTGCCAGCAGTTTGGACAGGGGCGGGTTGGCTGAGCAGTTCTTC. The encoded protein is CASSLDRGGLAEQFF.

V is TRBV29-1 and J is TRBJ1-5; D uncertain. The ends were cut back, 4 bases at V and 3 bases at J, with 7 bases in the middle. The germline V gene has CDR1 SQVTM and CDR2 ANQGSEA. The CDR3 runs 12 residues. CDR3 in amino acids: CSVVRLNQPQHF. The CDR3 DNA reads TGCAGCGTTGTGAGGCTCAATCAGCCCCAGCATTTT.

The chain combines TRBV19 with TRBJ2-5, with D uncertain. CDR1 is LNHDA and CDR2 is SQIVND in the germline V gene (reference sequence). Deletions cut 0 bases from V and 5 bases from J, with 10 bases between. This CDR3 is built from 14 residues. This chain's CDR3 is CASSIERLHETQYF. The CDR3 DNA follows: TGTGCCAGTAGTATAGAGAGACTCCACGAGACCCAGTACTTC.

This clone was seen a handful of times. The chain is built from TRBV5-4 and TRBJ2-5, with D tentatively TRBD2 (7 bases). Germline CDR1 reads SGHNT; CDR2 reads YYREEE (reference sequence). V was shortened by 7 bases and J by 4 bases, with 17 bases between the two germline ends. The CDR3 sequence is 14 residues long. CDR3 loop: CASGRGGAGETQYF. The CDR3 DNA reads TGTGCCAGCGGGCGAGGGGGGGCCGGAGAGACCCAGTACTTC.

Note on this clone: Distinct nucleotide sequences in the sample also encode this CDR3. The chain recombines TRBV6-1 with TRBJ1-2; tentatively, D is TRBD1 (6 bases). The germline V gene has CDR1 MNHNS and CDR2 SASEGT. The V end lost 4 bases, the J end lost 12 bases, and 21 bases lay between the germline ends. The CDR3 spans 14 residues. CDR3 in amino acids: CASSVGWTADLDTF. The CDR3 DNA follows: TGTGCCAGCAGTGTAGGGTGGACAGCAGATCTCGACACCTTC.

The rearrangement uses TRBV11-2 and TRBJ1-6; D remains unclear. With 2 bases removed from V and 7 bases from J, the gap between germline ends came to 12 bases. The CDR3 contains 15 residues. Germline assignment: CDR1 SGHAT and CDR2 FQNNGV. CDR3 nucleotide sequence: TGTGCCAGCAGCTTAAGGTGGGCAGAAAATTCACCCCTCCACTTT. It is translated as CASSLRWAENSPLHF.

As regards this clone: Germline and junction disagree at one end, which may indicate a read error. This chain joins TRBV2 and TRBJ2-7, with a possible D match to TRBD2 (5 bases). The CDR3 extends over 12 amino acids. The germline gives CDR1 SNHLY, CDR2 FYNNEI. The CDR3 bases are TGTGCCAGCAGTGAACTTTCGGCCCCGGGGAACTTC. This translates into CASSELSAPGNF.

The J gene is TRBJ2-5, the V gene TRBV20-1; D gene uncertain. V was trimmed by 2 bases and J by 3 bases, leaving 4 bases between them. Germline CDR1 is DFQATT and CDR2 is SNEGSKA (reference sequence). The CDR3 contains 11 residues. As DNA, the CDR3 is TGCAGTGCTAGACAGAAAGAGACCCAGTACTTC. Encoded protein: CSARQKETQYF.

This clone was seen only a few times. The chain links TRBV6-1 to TRBJ1-2; TRBD1 agrees at 9 bases. The CDR3 is 14 residues long. Looked up from germline, CDR1 is MNHNS and CDR2 is SASEGT. The V segment lost 3 bases and the J segment 6 bases; nucleotides outside the gene matches: 5. The CDR3 is CASSENRGRNGYTF. Here the CDR3 DNA reads TGTGCCAGCAGTGAGAACAGGGGGCGAAATGGCTACACCTTC.

Of note for this clone: Lacking the conserved final phenylalanine or tryptophan, this CDR3 likely reflects a read error. The genes are TRBV4-1 and TRBJ2-3; D remains ambiguous. The CDR3 runs 14 residues. Germline V gene lookup returns CDR1 MGHRA and CDR2 YSYEKL. Deletions cut 3 bases from V and 6 bases from J, with 13 bases between. The CDR3 nucleotides read TGCGCCAGCAGCCACTATGGAGTTGAGGATACGCAGTATTTG. It yields the protein CASSHYGVEDTQYL.

This clone has more than one count but fewer than ten. The chain combines TRBV5-4 with TRBJ2-7; 10 nucleotides align to TRBD1. The CDR3 loop spans 15 amino acids. The germline CDR1 and CDR2 sequences are SGHNT and YYREEE (reference sequence). The V gene end was trimmed by 4 bases and the J gene end by 2 bases; junction bases not matched to a gene: 6. In DNA, the CDR3 is TGTGCCAGCAGCCGCCGGGACAGGGGCCCCTACGAGCAGTACTTC. It yields the protein CASSRRDRGPYEQYF.

The rearrangement uses TRBV5-4 and TRBJ1-5; 8 nucleotides agree with TRBD1. The germline V gene encodes CDR1 SGHNT and CDR2 YYREEE (reference sequence). V gave up 3 bases and J gave up 2 bases; unmatched junction bases: 4. CDR3 length: 15 residues. CDR3 sequence: CASSYQGARNQPQHF. The CDR3 DNA reads as TGTGCCAGCAGCTACCAGGGGGCACGCAATCAGCCCCAGCATTTT. Combining the CDR3 with reference TRBV5-4 and TRBJ1-5 gives the whole variable domain ETGVTQSPTHLIKTRGQQVTLRCSSQSGHNTVSWYQQALGQGPQFIFQYYREEENGRGNFPPRFSGLQFPNYSSELNVNALELDDSALYLCASSYQGARNQPQHFGDGTRLSIL.

This clone turned up a few times. The V and J genes are TRBV5-5 and TRBJ1-2; D may be TRBD1 (5 bases). Trimming removed 7 bases from V and 4 bases from J, with 17 bases in between. The germline gives CDR1 SGHKS, CDR2 YYEKEE (reference sequence). The length of the CDR3 is 14 residues. The CDR3 spells CASAKGRSGYGYTF. The DNA for the CDR3 is TGTGCCAGCGCCAAGGGGCGTTCGGGCTATGGCTACACCTTC.

This clone was counted a single time. CDR3 sequence (DNA): TGTGCCAGTAGGTGGGGGAGGGGGAATCAGCCCCAGCATTTT. Translating gives CASRWGRGNQPQHF. The genes are TRBV19 and TRBJ1-5, with D possibly matching TRBD1 (6 bases). Deletions cut 6 bases from V and 4 bases from J, with 13 bases between. This CDR3 is 14 amino acids long. Germline-derived CDR1 and CDR2 are LNHDA and SQIVND (reference sequence).

This clone was seen only a few times. The CDR3 is CASSQDRADYYFGYTF. DNA for the CDR3: TGCGCCAGCAGCCAAGATAGGGCAGACTACTATTTTGGCTACACCTTC. The J gene is TRBJ1-2, the V gene TRBV4-1; D gene unclear. The CDR3 contains 16 residues. V was pared by 0 bases and J by 7 bases, with 18 bases between. From germline, CDR1 is MGHRA and CDR2 YSYEKL.

This clone was picked up a small number of times. This chain connects TRBV6-1 to TRBJ1-2, with 8 bases fitting TRBD1. J gave up 6 bases and V 10 bases, and 10 bases lay outside the gene matches. The CDR3 covers 13 residues. Germline V gene lookup returns CDR1 MNHNS and CDR2 SASEGT. CDR3 loop: CATYWTGTNGYTF. CDR3 in DNA: TGTGCCACCTACTGGACAGGGACGAATGGCTACACCTTC.